The rows below give T cell receptor beta chains drawn from one sample of a study of graft-versus-host responses after intestinal transplantation. These receptors' targets are unknown. The repertoire was sequenced with immunoSEQ multiplex PCR; TCRdb's copy has only in-frame clones and lacks some. The sample carries almost 85,000 clones, 91% recorded once. This sample comprised unstimulated CD4+ T cells sorted from spleen or lymph node cells, obtained before intestinal transplant. The receptors come from a human donor who received an intestinal transplant. Both conserved end residues are part of each CDR3. Each record gives: D gene, V gene, clone size, J gene, CDR3 protein, CDR3 DNA. The D gene is left open where the match is weak. Clone size is not always given. Where it is, it says once, few, many or a class for expanded clones.

TRBD1	TRBV18	.	TRBJ1-2	CASSLSSGTGSHGYTF	TGTGCCAGCTCACTCTCCTCCGGGACAGGGAGTCATGGCTACACCTTC
.	TRBV6-6	.	TRBJ2-1	CASSYPPRNEQFF	TGTGCCAGCAGTTACCCTCCCCGCAATGAGCAGTTCTTC
.	TRBV7-2	.	TRBJ2-1	CASSLQGFYNEQFF	TGTGCCAGCAGCTTACAGGGGTTCTACAATGAGCAGTTCTTC
TRBD2	TRBV19	.	TRBJ2-1	CASSMSPGLAGNNEQFF	TGTGCCAGTAGTATGTCTCCGGGGCTAGCGGGGAACAATGAGCAGTTCTTC
.	TRBV7-2	few	TRBJ2-1	CASSLRGNEQFF	TGTGCCAGCAGCTTAAGGGGCAATGAGCAGTTCTTC
.	TRBV15	once	TRBJ1-5	CATKSGPPVPNQPQHF	TGTGCCACCAAATCTGGGCCACCAGTTCCCAATCAGCCCCAGCATTTT
.	TRBV6-1	few	TRBJ1-1	CASGRAEAFF	TGTGCCAGCGGGAGGGCTGAAGCTTTCTTT
TRBD1	TRBV19	.	TRBJ2-7	CASSTRDRGREQYF	TGTGCCAGTAGTACCCGAGACAGGGGCCGGGAGCAGTACTTC
.	TRBV6-5	.	TRBJ2-2	CASSYGWTANTGELFF	TGTGCCAGCAGTTACGGTTGGACAGCTAACACCGGGGAGCTGTTTTTT
.	TRBV27	.	TRBJ1-2	CASRSSGAYRVGYGYTF	TGTGCCAGCAGATCTTCGGGCGCCTACAGGGTGGGCTATGGCTACACCTTC
TRBD1	TRBV18	once	TRBJ1-1	CASSPTGGAEAFF	TGTGCCAGCTCACCTACAGGGGGGGCTGAAGCTTTCTTT
.	TRBV30	.	TRBJ1-5	CAWASGFNQPQHF	TGTGCCTGGGCGAGCGGGTTCAATCAGCCCCAGCATTTT
.	TRBV9	.	TRBJ1-2	CASSVGVTEIYGYTF	TGTGCCAGCAGCGTAGGAGTAACAGAGATCTATGGCTACACCTTC
.	TRBV6-5	.	TRBJ1-6	CASSYDSSSYNSPLHF	TGTGCCAGCAGTTACGACAGTAGCTCCTATAATTCACCCCTCCACTTT
TRBD2	TRBV18	.	TRBJ2-5	CASSPFAGGIQETQYF	TGTGCCAGCTCACCGTTCGCGGGGGGGATCCAAGAGACCCAGTACTTC
.	TRBV4-1	.	TRBJ1-2	CASSAVAVIKGYTF	TGCGCCAGCAGCGCCGTGGCGGTTATTAAGGGCTACACCTTC
.	TRBV18	.	TRBJ1-5	CASSPPGLVGNQPQHF	TGTGCCAGCTCACCACCGGGTCTAGTAGGCAATCAGCCCCAGCATTTT
TRBD1	TRBV30	.	TRBJ1-4	CAWSRQGQEKLFF	TGTGCCTGGAGTAGACAGGGACAGGAAAAACTGTTTTTT
TRBD2	TRBV2	once	TRBJ2-1	CASSITRLAGNEQFF	TGTGCCAGCAGTATCACGAGACTAGCGGGGAATGAGCAGTTCTTC
.	TRBV12-5	.	TRBJ2-3	CASGLVRDTQYF	TGTGCTAGTGGTTTGGTACGGGATACGCAGTATTTT
.	TRBV6-5	.	TRBJ1-6	CAGSYAGSPLHF	TGTGCCGGCAGTTACGCGGGCTCACCCCTCCACTTT
TRBD1	TRBV30	.	TRBJ2-5	CARSGTGGQTQYF	TGTGCCCGTTCCGGGACAGGGGGACAGACCCAGTACTTC
TRBD1	TRBV6-5	.	TRBJ2-5	CASRGTGGRETQYF	TGTGCCAGCAGGGGGACAGGGGGGAGAGAGACCCAGTACTTC
.	TRBV5-1	.	TRBJ2-5	CASSLAGVGAETQYF	TGCGCCAGCAGCTTGGCCGGGGTGGGGGCAGAGACCCAGTACTTC
TRBD1	TRBV18	.	TRBJ1-1	CASSGGQDTEAFF	TGTGCCAGCTCAGGGGGACAGGACACTGAAGCTTTCTTT
TRBD1	TRBV4-1	once	TRBJ2-7	CASSQVRDRGLIFRQYF	TGCGCCAGCAGCCAAGTTCGAGACAGGGGGCTCATATTTCGGCAGTACTTC
.	TRBV5-6	.	TRBJ2-4	CASSIGLKNIQYF	TGTGCCAGCAGCATTGGACTTAAAAACATTCAGTACTTC
.	TRBV5-1	.	TRBJ1-4	CASSSQGRTNEKLFF	TGCGCCAGCAGCTCTCAGGGGCGAACTAATGAAAAACTGTTTTTT
.	TRBV9	.	TRBJ1-6	CASSFTPGSPLHF	TGTGCCAGCAGCTTTACCCCGGGGTCACCCCTCCACTTT
.	TRBV11-2	.	TRBJ1-2	CASSLAGQKGAANYGYTF	TGTGCCAGCAGCTTAGCTGGACAAAAAGGGGCGGCTAACTATGGCTACACCTTC
.	TRBV28	.	TRBJ2-7	CASSLSPYEQYF	TGTGCCAGCAGTTTGTCTCCCTACGAGCAGTACTTC
.	TRBV19	.	TRBJ1-5	CASSPRSGSSNQPQHF	TGTGCCAGTAGCCCACGGTCGGGAAGCAGCAATCAGCCCCAGCATTTT